The T cell receptor beta chain described here comes from a study of blood T cell repertoires in COVID-19. The CDR3 has 13 residues. Looked up from germline, CDR1 is LGHNT and CDR2 is FRNRAP. V lost 6 bases, J lost 5 bases, and 6 bases stayed unmatched. TCRdb's copy holds only in-frame clones and misses some; the assay was immunoSEQ multiplex PCR. The sample records 250,000 to 300,000 clones, around 90% being singletons. Input material: peripheral blood. The receptor was isolated from a woman in her forties or fifties who had recovered from COVID-19. This sequence joins TRBV12-5 and TRBJ2-5; 7 bases line up with TRBD1. As DNA, the CDR3 is TGTGCTAGTGGCAGGGGGTTAGGGGAGACCCAGTACTTC. This gives the protein CASGRGLGETQYF.